This passage covers 16 T cell receptor beta chains from one sample sequenced in a study of shared clonotypes between healthy human individuals. Produced via immunoSEQ multiplex PCR; TCRdb's table is partial and in-frame only. The sample lists hundreds of thousands of clones, roughly 80% occurring once. The sequencing sample was made of memory CD4+ T cells sorted from blood. The subset is: CD45RA-negative fraction. The receptor source for this set is a man aged 25-45 years in good health.

This chain links TRBV18 with TRBJ2-1; D gene ambiguous. CDR1 and CDR2 from the germline V gene are KGHSH and LQKENI. The CDR3 totals 14 residues. Trimming cost V 2 bases and J 5 bases, with 10 bases left between them. CDR3 nucleotide sequence: TGTGCCAGCTCACCAGATGTGATCAACAATGAGCAGTTCTTC. Translated: CASSPDVINNEQFF.

This chain joins TRBV27 and TRBJ1-2, with a tentative D call TRBD1 (6 bases). Per the germline V gene, CDR1 is MNHEY and CDR2 is SMNVEV (reference sequence). Trimming removed 8 bases from V and 0 bases from J, with 10 bases in between. There are 13 residues in the CDR3. The CDR3 DNA reads as TGTGCCAGCTCCCGACAGGCTAACTATGGCTACACCTTC. Its protein is CASSRQANYGYTF.

V gene TRBV6-5 combines with J gene TRBJ2-3, with TRBD2 as a possible D gene (5 bases). The V and J ends lost 6 bases and 0 bases respectively, with 13 bases between them. The CDR3 covers 15 residues. Germline CDR1 reads MNHEY; CDR2 reads SVGAGI. The CDR3 reads CASSPRLASTDTQYF. In DNA, the CDR3 is TGTGCCAGCAGCCCCCGCCTAGCTAGCACAGATACGCAGTATTTT.

V is TRBV18 and J is TRBJ2-1; possibly TRBD1 for D (5 bases). The CDR3 has 14 amino acids. Germline assignment: CDR1 KGHSH and CDR2 LQKENI. Trimming cost V 1 base and J 9 bases, with 13 bases left between them. The CDR3 is CASSPQGLTGEQFF. For the CDR3, the DNA is TGTGCCAGCTCACCACAGGGGTTGACCGGTGAGCAGTTCTTC.

The rearrangement uses TRBV28 and TRBJ1-2; tentatively, D is TRBD1 (5 bases). Trimming shortened V by 5 bases and J by 3 bases, and 16 bases separated the two germline ends. This CDR3 region has 15 residues. Germline V CDR1 and CDR2: MDHEN, SYDVKM. The CDR3 sequence is CASSLPGGTYYGYTF. CDR3 in DNA: TGTGCCAGCAGTCTCCCTGGCGGGACTTACTATGGCTACACCTTC.

The chain employs TRBV4-1 and TRBJ1-1; D might be TRBD1 (6 bases). Germline V gives CDR1 MGHRA, CDR2 YSYEKL. The CDR3 sequence is 13 residues long. V was shortened by 4 bases and J by 9 bases, with 15 bases between the two germline ends. CDR3 DNA: TGCGCCAGCAGCCGAGGGGGTGAAAGGAAAGCTTTCTTT. Protein sequence: CASSRGGERKAFF.

This chain connects TRBV5-4 to TRBJ2-1; perhaps D is TRBD1 or TRBD2 (5 bases each). Germline CDR1 SGHNT, CDR2 YYREEE (reference sequence). CDR3 length equals 14 residues. Deletions cut 2 bases from V and 8 bases from J, with 14 bases between. The CDR3 is CASSFGTADDEQFF. As DNA, the CDR3 is TGTGCCAGCAGCTTCGGGACGGCGGATGATGAGCAGTTCTTC.

The chain uses TRBV19 and TRBJ2-7, with D unclear. The CDR3 is made up of 14 amino acids. V lost 8 bases, J lost 3 bases, and 17 bases lay in between. Germline lookup yields CDR1 LNHDA and CDR2 SQIVND (reference sequence). DNA for the CDR3: TGTGCCAGTTCTAGAGCTGCGCTACTCTACGAGCAGTACTTC. It yields the protein CASSRAALLYEQYF.

The gene calls are TRBV27 and TRBJ2-3; D is possibly TRBD1 or TRBD2 (5 bases each). The CDR3 extends over 15 amino acids. Germline loops: CDR1 MNHEY, CDR2 SMNVEV (reference sequence). V lost 6 bases and J lost 2, with 15 bases in between. In nucleotides, the CDR3 is TGTGCCAGCAGCCCTCTTGGGACGTACACAGATACGCAGTATTTT. This sequence encodes CASSPLGTYTDTQYF.

The chain employs TRBV29-1 and TRBJ2-7, with D possibly being TRBD1 (6 bases). The CDR3 is 12 amino acids. V dropped 6 bases and J dropped 2 bases, with 11 bases sitting between them. The germline V gene encodes CDR1 SQVTM and CDR2 ANQGSEA. The CDR3 nucleotides read TGCAGCGTGGGCCGGGACACCTACGAGCAGTACTTC. Translation gives CSVGRDTYEQYF.

This clone was detected only once. The chain joins TRBV10-2 to TRBJ2-5, with 9 bases lining up with TRBD1. This CDR3 comprises 14 residues. Germline CDR1 and CDR2: WSHSY and SAAADI. V lost 4 bases and J lost 4; bases outside the gene matches: 4. CDR3 residues: CASSVTGGGETQYF. The CDR3 bases are TGCGCCAGCAGTGTGACAGGGGGGGGAGAGACCCAGTACTTC.

This clone was seen repeatedly, ten times or more. V usage is TRBV6-1 and J usage is TRBJ1-5; D gene uncertain. The V gene lost 5 bases and the J gene lost 2 bases, with 13 bases spanning the gap. Germline CDR1 is MNHNS and CDR2 is SASEGT. The CDR3 length is 15 residues. CDR3 bases: TGTGCCAGCAGTCTAAGATCAAGGGGCAATCAGCCCCAGCATTTT. Residues: CASSLRSRGNQPQHF.

This clone was counted a single time. The J gene is TRBJ1-6, the V gene TRBV30; D not certain. V was cut by 0 bases and J by 8 bases, with 14 bases left in between. CDR1 and CDR2 from the germline V gene are GTSNPN and SVGIG (reference sequence). The CDR3 covers 15 residues. The CDR3: CAWSVFPTADSPLHF. The DNA for the CDR3 is TGTGCCTGGAGTGTCTTCCCGACTGCGGATTCACCCCTCCACTTT.

This chain links TRBV27 with TRBJ2-3; TRBD2 agrees at 7 bases. Per the germline V gene, CDR1 is MNHEY and CDR2 is SMNVEV (reference sequence). Losses at the gene ends were 8 bases for V and 7 bases for J; bases not matched to a gene: 9. This CDR3 is built from 13 residues. CDR3 DNA sequence: TGTGCCAGCCAGGGACTACCTTCCAATACGCAGTATTTT. Its translation is CASQGLPSNTQYF.

CDR3 sequence (DNA): TGCGCCAGCCGAGAAGTGGGCGATACGCAGTATTTT. It specifies CASREVGDTQYF. The chain couples TRBV5-1 to TRBJ2-3; no clear D gene. From germline, CDR1 is SGHRS and CDR2 YFSETQ. V shed 7 bases and J shed 6 bases, with 12 bases lying between them. This CDR3 spans 12 amino acids. The full variable domain, with the rest looked up from reference TRBV5-1 and TRBJ2-3, is KAGVTQTPRYLIKTRGQQVTLSCSPISGHRSVSWYQQTPGQGLQFLFEYFSETQRNKGNFPGRFSGRQFSNSRSEMNVSTLELGDSALYLCASREVGDTQYFGPGTRLTVL.

This clone was seen a handful of times. The gene calls are TRBV5-1 and TRBJ2-1, with D perhaps TRBD1 or TRBD2 (6 bases each). Trimming stripped 4 bases from V and 7 bases from J, with 21 bases between. In germline, CDR1 is SGHRS, CDR2 YFSETQ. The CDR3 is 16 amino acids. In DNA form, the CDR3 reads TGCGCCAGCAGCCATCTTGGGGGGCGGGGCCCTAATGAGCAGTTCTTC. Translated, it gives CASSHLGGRGPNEQFF.